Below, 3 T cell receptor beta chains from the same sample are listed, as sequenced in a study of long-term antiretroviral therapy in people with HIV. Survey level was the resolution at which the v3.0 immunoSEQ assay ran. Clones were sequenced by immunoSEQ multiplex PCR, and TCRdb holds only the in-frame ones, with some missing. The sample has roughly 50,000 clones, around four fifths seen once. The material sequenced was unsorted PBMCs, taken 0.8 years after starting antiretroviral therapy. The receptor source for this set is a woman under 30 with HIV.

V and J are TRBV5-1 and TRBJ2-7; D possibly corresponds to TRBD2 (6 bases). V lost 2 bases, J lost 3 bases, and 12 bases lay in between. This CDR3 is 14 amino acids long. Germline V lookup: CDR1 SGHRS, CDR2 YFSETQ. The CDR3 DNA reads TGCGCCAGCAGCTTAGATGGCGGGAACTACGAGCAGTACTTC. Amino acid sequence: CASSLDGGNYEQYF.

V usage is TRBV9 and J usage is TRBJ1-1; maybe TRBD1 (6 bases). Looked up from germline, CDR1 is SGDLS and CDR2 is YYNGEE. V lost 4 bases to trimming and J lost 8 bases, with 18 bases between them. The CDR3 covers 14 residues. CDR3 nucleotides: TGTGCCAGCAGCCCCCAGGGGACAAGCTGGGAAGCTTTCTTT. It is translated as CASSPQGTSWEAFF.

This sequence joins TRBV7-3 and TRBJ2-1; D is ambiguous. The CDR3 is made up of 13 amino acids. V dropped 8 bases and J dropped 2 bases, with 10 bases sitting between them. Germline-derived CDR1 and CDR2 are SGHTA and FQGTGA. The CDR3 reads CASSVGTYNEQFF. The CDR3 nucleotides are TGTGCCAGCTCCGTGGGGACCTACAATGAGCAGTTCTTC.